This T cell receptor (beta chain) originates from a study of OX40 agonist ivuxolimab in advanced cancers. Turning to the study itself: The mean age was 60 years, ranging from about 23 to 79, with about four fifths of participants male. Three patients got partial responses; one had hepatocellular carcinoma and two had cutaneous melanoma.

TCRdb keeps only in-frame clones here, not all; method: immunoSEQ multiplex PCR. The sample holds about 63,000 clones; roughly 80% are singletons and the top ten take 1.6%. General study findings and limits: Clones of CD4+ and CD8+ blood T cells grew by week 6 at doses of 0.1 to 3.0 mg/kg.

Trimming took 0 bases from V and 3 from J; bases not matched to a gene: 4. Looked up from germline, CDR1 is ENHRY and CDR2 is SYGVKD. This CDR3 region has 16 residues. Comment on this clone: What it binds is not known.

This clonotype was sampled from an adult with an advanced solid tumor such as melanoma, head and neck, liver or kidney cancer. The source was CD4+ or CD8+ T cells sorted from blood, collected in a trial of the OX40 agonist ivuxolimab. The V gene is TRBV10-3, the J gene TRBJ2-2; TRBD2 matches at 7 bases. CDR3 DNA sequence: TGTGCCATCAGTGAGTCGCGGGGGAGCTACACCGGGGAGCTGTTTTTT. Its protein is CAISESRGSYTGELFF.